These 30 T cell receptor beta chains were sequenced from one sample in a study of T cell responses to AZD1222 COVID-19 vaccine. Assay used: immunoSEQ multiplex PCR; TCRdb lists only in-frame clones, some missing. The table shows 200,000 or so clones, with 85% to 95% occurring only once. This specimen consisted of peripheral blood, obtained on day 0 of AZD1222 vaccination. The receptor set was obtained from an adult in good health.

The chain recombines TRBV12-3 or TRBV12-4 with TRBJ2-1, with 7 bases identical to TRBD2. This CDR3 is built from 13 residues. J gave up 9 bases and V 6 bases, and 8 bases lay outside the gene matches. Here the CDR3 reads CASSFSGLSEQFF. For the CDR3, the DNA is TGTGCCAGCAGCTTTAGCGGGCTCAGTGAGCAGTTCTTC.

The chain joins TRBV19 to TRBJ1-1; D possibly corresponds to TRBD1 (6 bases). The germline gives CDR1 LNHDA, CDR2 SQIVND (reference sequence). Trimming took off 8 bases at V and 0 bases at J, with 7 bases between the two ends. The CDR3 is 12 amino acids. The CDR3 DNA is TGTGCCAGTGGACAGTTGAACACTGAAGCTTTCTTT. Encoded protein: CASGQLNTEAFF.

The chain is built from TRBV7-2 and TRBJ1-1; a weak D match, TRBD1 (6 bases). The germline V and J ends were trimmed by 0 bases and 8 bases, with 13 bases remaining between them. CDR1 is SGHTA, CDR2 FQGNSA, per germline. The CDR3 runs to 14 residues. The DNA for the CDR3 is TGTGCCAGCAGCTTAGCGGGCCCCGGGACAGAAGCTTTCTTT. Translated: CASSLAGPGTEAFF. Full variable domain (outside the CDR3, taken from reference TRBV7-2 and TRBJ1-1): GAGVSQSPSNKVTEKGKDVELRCDPISGHTALYWYRQSLGQGLEFLIYFQGNSAPDKSGLPSDRFSAERTGGSVSTLTIQRTQQEDSAVYLCASSLAGPGTEAFFGQGTRLTVV.

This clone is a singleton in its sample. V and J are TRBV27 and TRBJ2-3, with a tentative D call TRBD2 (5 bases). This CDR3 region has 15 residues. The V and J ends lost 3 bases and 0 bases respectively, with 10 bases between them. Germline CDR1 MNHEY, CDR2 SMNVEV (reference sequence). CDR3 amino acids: CASSFEGSSTDTQYF. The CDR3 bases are TGTGCCAGCAGTTTCGAGGGCTCAAGCACAGATACGCAGTATTTT.

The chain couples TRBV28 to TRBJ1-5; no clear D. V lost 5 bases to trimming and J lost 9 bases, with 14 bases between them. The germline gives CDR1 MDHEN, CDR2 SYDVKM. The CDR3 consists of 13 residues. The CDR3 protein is CASSPRAPGPQHF. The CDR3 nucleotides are TGTGCCAGCAGTCCGCGGGCTCCGGGGCCCCAGCATTTT.

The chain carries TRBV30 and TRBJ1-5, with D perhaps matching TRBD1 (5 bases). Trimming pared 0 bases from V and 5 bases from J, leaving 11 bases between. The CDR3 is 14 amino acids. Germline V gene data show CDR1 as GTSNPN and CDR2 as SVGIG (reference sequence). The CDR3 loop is CAWSVQDGDQPQHF. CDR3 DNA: TGTGCCTGGAGTGTACAGGATGGAGATCAGCCCCAGCATTTT.

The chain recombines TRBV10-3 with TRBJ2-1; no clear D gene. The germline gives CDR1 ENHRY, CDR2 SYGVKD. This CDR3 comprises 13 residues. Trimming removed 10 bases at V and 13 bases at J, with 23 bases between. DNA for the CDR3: TGTGCCACCACTTCCCCTCCGGTACGCATACAGTTCTTC. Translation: CATTSPPVRIQFF.

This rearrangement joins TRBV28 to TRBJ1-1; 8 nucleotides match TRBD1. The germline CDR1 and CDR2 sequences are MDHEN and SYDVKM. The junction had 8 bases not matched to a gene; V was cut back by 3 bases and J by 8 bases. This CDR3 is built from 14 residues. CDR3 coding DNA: TGTGCCAGCAGTTTGGACAGACAGGGGCTAGAAGCTTTCTTT. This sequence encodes CASSLDRQGLEAFF.

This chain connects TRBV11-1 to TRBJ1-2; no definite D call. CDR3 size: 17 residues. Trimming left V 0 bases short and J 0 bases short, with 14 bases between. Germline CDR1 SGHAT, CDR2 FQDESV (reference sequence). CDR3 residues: CASSLAPGTRTNYGYTF. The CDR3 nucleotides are TGTGCCAGCAGCTTAGCGCCAGGAACGCGGACTAACTATGGCTACACCTTC.

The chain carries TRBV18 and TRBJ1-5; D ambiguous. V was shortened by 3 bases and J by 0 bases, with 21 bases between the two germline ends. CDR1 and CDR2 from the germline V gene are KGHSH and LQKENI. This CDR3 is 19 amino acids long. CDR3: CASSPGLITAYYSNQPQHF. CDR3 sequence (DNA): TGTGCCAGCTCACCGGGCTTAATTACAGCTTATTATAGCAATCAGCCCCAGCATTTT.

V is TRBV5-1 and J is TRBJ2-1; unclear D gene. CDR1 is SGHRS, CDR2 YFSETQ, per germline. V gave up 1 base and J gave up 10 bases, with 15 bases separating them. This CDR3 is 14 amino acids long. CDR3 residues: CASSLFLPTLEQFF. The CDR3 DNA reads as TGCGCCAGCAGCTTGTTCCTACCAACCTTGGAGCAGTTCTTC.

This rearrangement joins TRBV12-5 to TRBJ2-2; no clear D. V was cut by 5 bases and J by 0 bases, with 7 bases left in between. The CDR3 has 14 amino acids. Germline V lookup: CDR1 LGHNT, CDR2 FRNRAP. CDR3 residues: CASGLLPNTGELFF. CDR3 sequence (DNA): TGTGCTAGTGGTCTCCTCCCGAACACCGGGGAGCTGTTTTTT.

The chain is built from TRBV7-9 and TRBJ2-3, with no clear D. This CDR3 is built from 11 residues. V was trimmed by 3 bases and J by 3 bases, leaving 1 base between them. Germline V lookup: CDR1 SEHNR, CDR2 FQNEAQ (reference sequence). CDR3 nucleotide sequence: TGTGCCAGCAGCTTTACAGATACGCAGTATTTT. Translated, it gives CASSFTDTQYF.

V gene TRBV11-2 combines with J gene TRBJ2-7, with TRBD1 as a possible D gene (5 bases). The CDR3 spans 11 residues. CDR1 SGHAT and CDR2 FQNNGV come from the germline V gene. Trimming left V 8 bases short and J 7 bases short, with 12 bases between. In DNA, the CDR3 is TGTGCCAGCTCCGGACATCCTGAGCAGTACTTC. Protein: CASSGHPEQYF.

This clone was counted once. CDR3 residues: CASSFLSRPDNEKLFF. CDR3 coding DNA: TGTGCCAGCAGTTTTCTATCCAGGCCTGATAATGAAAAACTGTTTTTT. The J gene is TRBJ1-4, the V gene TRBV27; D not certain. The CDR3 is 16 amino acids. Trimming pared 3 bases from V and 4 bases from J, leaving 15 bases between. Per germline, CDR1 MNHEY and CDR2 SMNVEV (reference sequence).

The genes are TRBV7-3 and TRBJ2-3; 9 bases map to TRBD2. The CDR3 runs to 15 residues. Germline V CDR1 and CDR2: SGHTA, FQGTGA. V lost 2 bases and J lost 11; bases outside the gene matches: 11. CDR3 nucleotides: TGTGCCAGCAGCTTAGAAACCGGGACTAGCTACAGGCAGTATTTT. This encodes CASSLETGTSYRQYF.

The CDR3 here is CATSPSAGTDTQYF. The CDR3 DNA is TGTGCCACCAGCCCCTCTGCGGGCACAGATACGCAGTATTTT. The chain joins TRBV24-1 to TRBJ2-3, with D unresolved. CDR3 length equals 14 residues. Germline V lookup: CDR1 KGHDR, CDR2 SFDVKD. V shed 7 bases and J shed 1 base, with 11 bases lying between them.

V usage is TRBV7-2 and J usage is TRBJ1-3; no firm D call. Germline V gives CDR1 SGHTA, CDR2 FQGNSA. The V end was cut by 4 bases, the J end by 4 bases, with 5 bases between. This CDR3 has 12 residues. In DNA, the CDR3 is TGTGCCAGCAGCTCCCAAGGAAACACCATATATTTT. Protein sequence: CASSSQGNTIYF.

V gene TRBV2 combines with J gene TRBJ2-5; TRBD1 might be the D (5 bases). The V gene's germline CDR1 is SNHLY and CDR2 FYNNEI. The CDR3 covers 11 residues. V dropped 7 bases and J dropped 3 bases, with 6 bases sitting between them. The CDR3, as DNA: TGTGCCAGCAAAGGGGAAGAGACCCAGTACTTC. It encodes CASKGEETQYF.

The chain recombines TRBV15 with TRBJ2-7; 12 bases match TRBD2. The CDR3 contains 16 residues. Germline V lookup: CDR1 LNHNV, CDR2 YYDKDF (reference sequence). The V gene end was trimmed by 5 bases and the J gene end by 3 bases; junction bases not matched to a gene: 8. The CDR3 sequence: CATSDQTSGSLYEQYF. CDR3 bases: TGTGCCACCAGCGATCAGACTAGCGGGAGTCTCTACGAGCAGTACTTC.

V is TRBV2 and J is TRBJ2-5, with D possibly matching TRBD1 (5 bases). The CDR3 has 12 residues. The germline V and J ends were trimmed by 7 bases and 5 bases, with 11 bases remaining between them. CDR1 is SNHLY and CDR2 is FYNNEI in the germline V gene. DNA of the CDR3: TGTGCCAGCAAGGGGCTATACGAGACCCAGTACTTC. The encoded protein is CASKGLYETQYF.

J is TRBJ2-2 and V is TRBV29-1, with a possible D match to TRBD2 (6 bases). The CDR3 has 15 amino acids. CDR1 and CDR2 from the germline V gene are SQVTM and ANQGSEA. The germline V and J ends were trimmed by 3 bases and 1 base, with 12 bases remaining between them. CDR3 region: CSVERGLLNTGELFF. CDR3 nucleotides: TGCAGCGTTGAGAGGGGACTGCTGAACACCGGGGAGCTGTTTTTT.

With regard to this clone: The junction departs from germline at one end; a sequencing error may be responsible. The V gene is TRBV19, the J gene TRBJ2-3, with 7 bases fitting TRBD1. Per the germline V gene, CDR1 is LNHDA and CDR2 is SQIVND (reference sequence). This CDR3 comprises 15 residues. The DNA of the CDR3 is TGTGCCAGTAGTTTAGAGGGGGCGAGAACAGATACGCAGTATTTT. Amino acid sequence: CASSLEGARTDTQYF.

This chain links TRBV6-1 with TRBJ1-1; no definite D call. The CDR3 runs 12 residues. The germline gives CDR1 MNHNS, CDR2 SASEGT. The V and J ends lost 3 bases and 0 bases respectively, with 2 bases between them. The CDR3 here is CASSEVNTEAFF. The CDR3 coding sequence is TGTGCCAGCAGTGAGGTGAACACTGAAGCTTTCTTT.

The CDR3 sequence: CASSLSGTSGRSEQYF. The CDR3 DNA sequence: TGTGCCAGCAGCTTATCCGGGACTAGCGGGAGATCCGAGCAGTACTTC. This rearrangement joins TRBV7-9 to TRBJ2-7, with 14 bases identical to TRBD2. V lost 2 bases and J lost 6; bases outside the gene matches: 6. In germline, CDR1 is SEHNR, CDR2 FQNEAQ (reference sequence). The CDR3 is made up of 16 amino acids.

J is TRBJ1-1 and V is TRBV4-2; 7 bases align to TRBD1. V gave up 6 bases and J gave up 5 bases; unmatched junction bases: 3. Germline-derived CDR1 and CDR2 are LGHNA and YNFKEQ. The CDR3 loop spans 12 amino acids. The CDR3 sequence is CASRGGFTEAFF. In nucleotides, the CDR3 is TGTGCCAGCAGAGGGGGCTTTACTGAAGCTTTCTTT.

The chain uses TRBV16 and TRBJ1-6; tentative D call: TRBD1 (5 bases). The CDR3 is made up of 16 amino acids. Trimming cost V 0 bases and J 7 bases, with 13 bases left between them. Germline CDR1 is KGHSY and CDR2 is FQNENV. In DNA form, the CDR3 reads TGTGCCAGCAGCCAATCCATCGCCAGGGAGAATTCACCCCTCCACTTT. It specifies CASSQSIARENSPLHF.

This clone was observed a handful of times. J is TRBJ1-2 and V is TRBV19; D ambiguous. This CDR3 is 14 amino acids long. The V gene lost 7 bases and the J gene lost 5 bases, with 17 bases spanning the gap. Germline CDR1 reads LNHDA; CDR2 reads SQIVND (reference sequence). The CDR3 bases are TGTGCCAGTATAAGCTCTCCAGAAGAGTATGGCTACACCTTC. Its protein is CASISSPEEYGYTF.

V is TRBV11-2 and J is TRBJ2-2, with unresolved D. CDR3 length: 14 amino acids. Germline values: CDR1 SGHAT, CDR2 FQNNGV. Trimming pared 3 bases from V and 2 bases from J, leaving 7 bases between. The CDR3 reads CASSFDTNTGELFF. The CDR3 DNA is TGTGCCAGCAGCTTCGACACTAACACCGGGGAGCTGTTTTTT.

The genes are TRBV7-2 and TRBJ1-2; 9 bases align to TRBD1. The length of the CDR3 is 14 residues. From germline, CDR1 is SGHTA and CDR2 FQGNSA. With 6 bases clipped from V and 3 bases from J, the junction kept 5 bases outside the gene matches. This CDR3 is CASSQQGAYYGYTF. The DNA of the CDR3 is TGTGCCAGCAGTCAACAGGGGGCGTACTATGGCTACACCTTC.